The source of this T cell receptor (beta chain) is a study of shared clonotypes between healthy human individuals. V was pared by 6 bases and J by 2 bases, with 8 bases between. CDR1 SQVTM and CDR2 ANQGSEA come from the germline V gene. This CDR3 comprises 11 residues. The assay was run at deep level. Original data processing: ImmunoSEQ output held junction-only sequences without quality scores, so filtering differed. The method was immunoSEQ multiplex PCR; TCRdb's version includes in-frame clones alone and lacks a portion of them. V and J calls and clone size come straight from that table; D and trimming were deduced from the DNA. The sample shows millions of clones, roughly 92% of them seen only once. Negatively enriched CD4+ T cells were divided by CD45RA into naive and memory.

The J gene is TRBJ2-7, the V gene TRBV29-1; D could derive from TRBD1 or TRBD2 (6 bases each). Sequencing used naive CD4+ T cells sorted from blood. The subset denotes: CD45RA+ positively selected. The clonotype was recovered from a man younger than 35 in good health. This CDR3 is CSVGGPYEQYF. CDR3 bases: TGCAGCGTGGGGGGCCCCTACGAGCAGTACTTC.